The 16 T cell receptor beta chains below were found in one sample sequenced in a study of T cell repertoires in cytomegalovirus infection (dated by TCRdb to between 2018 and 2021). Instrument on record: Illumina HiSeq 1500. In-frame beta chains were kept once TCRdb had trimmed the public reads at Q25 with fastp and called clones with MiXCR. Rows are unified per CDR3 protein, each entry keeping the most common DNA and genes. Across this sample there are 350,000 to 450,000 distinct CDR3 sequences, with around 18% seen only once. The ten biggest clones cover about 10% of the sample. The sample comprised PBMCs. Source of these receptors: a human donor in good health (CMV status not recorded). Some clones in this sample may be carry-over from other donors' samples.

This clonotype was counted at least ten times. The chain employs TRBV7-2 and TRBJ1-1, with D uncertain. Germline loops: CDR1 SGHTA, CDR2 FQGNSA. Trimming stripped 5 bases from V and 0 bases from J, with 13 bases between. This CDR3 has 15 residues. The CDR3 loop reads CASSPNQGMNTEAFF. The CDR3 region has the DNA TGTGCCAGCAGCCCGAACCAAGGGATGAACACTGAAGCTTTCTTT.

In this sample, this clonotype turned up many times. The J gene is TRBJ2-1, the V gene TRBV7-2, with no clear D. The CDR3 contains 13 residues. Per the germline V gene, CDR1 is SGHTA and CDR2 is FQGNSA. Trimming took 3 bases from V and 10 from J, leaving 13 bases between them. CDR3 loop: CASSLVTSGEQFF. The CDR3 nucleotides are TGTGCCAGCAGCTTGGTTACCAGTGGGGAGCAGTTCTTC.

The chain combines TRBV4-3 with TRBJ2-1, with 8 nucleotides matching TRBD2. The CDR3 contains 16 residues. The germline CDR1 and CDR2 sequences are LGHNA and YSLEER. V shed 0 bases, J shed 7 bases, and the junction held 8 bases outside the gene matches. CDR3 region: CASSQDEGLAGNEQFF. The CDR3 DNA is TGCGCCAGCAGCCAAGATGAAGGACTAGCCGGGAATGAGCAGTTCTTC.

This clonotype turned up a few times. The rearrangement links TRBV5-1 to TRBJ2-3; weak D call: TRBD2 (6 bases). This CDR3 region has 14 residues. V was trimmed by 6 bases and J by 4 bases, leaving 15 bases between them. Germline loops: CDR1 SGHRS, CDR2 YFSETQ. This CDR3 is CASTRAGSADTQYF. The CDR3 DNA follows: TGCGCCAGCACCAGGGCGGGGTCGGCAGATACGCAGTATTTT.

This clonotype occurred a few times. This chain connects TRBV28 to TRBJ1-6; tentatively, D is TRBD1 (5 bases). The V end was cut by 5 bases, the J end by 5 bases, with 22 bases between. The germline V gene has CDR1 MDHEN and CDR2 SYDVKM. This CDR3 comprises 18 residues. The CDR3 sequence: CASSLTGTPVGNNSPLHF. As DNA, the CDR3 is TGTGCCAGCAGTCTAACCGGGACCCCCGTAGGGAATAATTCACCCCTCCACTTT.

This clonotype was detected only a few times. The CDR3 nucleotides are TGTGCCAGCAGCCGCAGGACAGGGGACAATGAGCAGTTCTTC. Amino acids: CASSRRTGDNEQFF. The V and J genes are TRBV7-6 and TRBJ2-1; TRBD1 matches 9 bases. J lost 5 bases, V lost 5 bases, and 4 bases had no gene match. The CDR3 loop spans 14 amino acids. Germline CDR1 and CDR2: SGHVS and FNYEAQ.

This clonotype came up many times. This sequence joins TRBV7-2 and TRBJ1-1; 11 bases agree with TRBD1. In germline, CDR1 is SGHTA, CDR2 FQGNSA. V gave up 3 bases and J gave up 3 bases; unmatched junction bases: 3. This CDR3 contains 15 residues. CDR3: CASSFGDRGYTEAFF. The CDR3 region has the DNA TGTGCCAGCAGCTTTGGGGACAGGGGGTACACTGAAGCTTTCTTT.

The CDR3: CASSKTGTYEQYF. The CDR3 region has the DNA TGTGCCAGCTCCAAAACTGGAACCTACGAGCAGTACTTC. The chain has TRBV12-3 or TRBV12-4 and TRBJ2-7; no clear D. With 8 bases removed from V and 2 bases from J, the gap between germline ends came to 13 bases. This CDR3 is 13 amino acids long.

The V and J genes are TRBV6-1 and TRBJ2-4; D gene uncertain. V was clipped by 2 bases and J by 9 bases, with 11 bases between them. Germline V lookup: CDR1 MNHNS, CDR2 SASEGT. This CDR3 region has 13 residues. The CDR3 protein is CASSEPAMGIQYF. For the CDR3, the DNA is TGTGCCAGCAGTGAACCTGCTATGGGCATTCAGTACTTC.

There are a few counts of this clonotype. This chain links TRBV6-6 with TRBJ2-7; D is perhaps TRBD2 (6 bases). There are 15 residues in the CDR3. The V and J ends lost 5 bases and 0 bases respectively, with 14 bases between them. Germline V gene sequence: CDR1 MNHNY, CDR2 SVGAGI (reference sequence). The CDR3 nucleotides are TGTGCCAGCAGTGGACCGGGACTGGTCTCCTACGAGCAGTACTTC. Its translation is CASSGPGLVSYEQYF.

In its sample, this clonotype was seen a few times. This chain joins TRBV12-3 or TRBV12-4 and TRBJ2-7; 7 bases are a match to TRBD1. The CDR3 is made up of 15 amino acids. With 3 bases clipped from V and 1 base from J, the junction kept 6 bases outside the gene matches. CDR3 protein: CASSFGQVFSYEQYF. CDR3 nucleotides: TGTGCCAGCAGTTTCGGACAGGTTTTTTCCTACGAGCAGTACTTC.

J is TRBJ2-1 and V is TRBV7-2; D may correspond to TRBD1 or TRBD2 (6 bases each). The germline gives CDR1 SGHTA, CDR2 FQGNSA. Trimming took 2 bases from V and 3 from J, leaving 11 bases between them. The length of the CDR3 is 15 residues. The CDR3 is CASSLTGAHYNEQFF. CDR3 DNA sequence: TGTGCCAGCAGCTTAACGGGGGCCCACTACAATGAGCAGTTCTTC.

The chain has TRBV18 and TRBJ2-3, with unresolved D. The CDR3 sequence is 15 residues long. Per the germline V gene, CDR1 is KGHSH and CDR2 is LQKENI. Deletions cut 0 bases from V and 2 bases from J, with 9 bases between. CDR3 bases: TGTGCCAGCTCACCACCCCTATCGTCCACAGATACGCAGTATTTT. Protein sequence: CASSPPLSSTDTQYF.

The chain links TRBV27 to TRBJ1-5; possibly TRBD1 for D (6 bases). V lost 5 bases and J 9 bases, leaving 17 bases between the germline ends. CDR1 MNHEY and CDR2 SMNVEV come from the germline V gene (reference sequence). The length of the CDR3 is 14 residues. The CDR3 spells CASSRGQFYSPQHF. DNA for the CDR3: TGTGCCAGCAGTCGTGGACAGTTCTATTCGCCCCAGCATTTT.

This clonotype was detected many times. The V and J genes are TRBV20-1 and TRBJ1-3; D call uncertain. This CDR3 region has 14 residues. Germline CDR1 is DFQATT and CDR2 is SNEGSKA (reference sequence). V was pared by 6 bases and J by 0 bases, with 12 bases between. CDR3 amino acids: CSAVDGYSGNTIYF. The CDR3 DNA reads TGCAGTGCGGTTGACGGATACTCTGGAAACACCATATATTTT.

This clonotype was seen repeatedly, ten times or more. This sequence joins TRBV19 and TRBJ1-1, with unresolved D. This CDR3 contains 13 residues. The germline V and J ends were trimmed by 0 bases and 1 base, with 3 bases remaining between them. Germline CDR1 LNHDA, CDR2 SQIVND (reference sequence). The CDR3 DNA reads as TGTGCCAGTAGTATAGACAGGAACACTGAAGCTTTCTTT. It yields the protein CASSIDRNTEAFF.